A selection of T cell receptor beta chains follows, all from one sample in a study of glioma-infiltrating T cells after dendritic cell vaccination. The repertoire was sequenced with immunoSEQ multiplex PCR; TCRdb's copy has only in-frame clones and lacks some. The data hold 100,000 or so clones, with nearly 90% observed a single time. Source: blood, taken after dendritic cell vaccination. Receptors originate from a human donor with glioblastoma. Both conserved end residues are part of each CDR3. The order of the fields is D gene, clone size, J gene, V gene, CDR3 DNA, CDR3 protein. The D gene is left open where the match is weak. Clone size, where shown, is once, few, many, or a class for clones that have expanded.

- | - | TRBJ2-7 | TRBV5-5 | TGTGCCAGCAGCTTGGCCGACTGGCAGACTTACGAGCAGTACTTC | CASSLADWQTYEQYF
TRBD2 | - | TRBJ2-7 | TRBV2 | TGTGCCAGCAGTGAAAGGCGGGGGGGGTCCTACGAGCAGTACTTC | CASSERRGGSYEQYF
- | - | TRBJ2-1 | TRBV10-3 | TGTGCCATCAGCCTAGCCTATGAGCAGTTCTTC | CAISLAYEQFF
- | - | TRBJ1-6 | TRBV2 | TGTGCCAGCAGTGACTCGGGATATAATTCACCCCTCCACTTT | CASSDSGYNSPLHF
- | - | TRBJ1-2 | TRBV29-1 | TGCAGCGTTGAAACCGCGTGGGGGGGCGGCCGGTATGGCTACACCTTC | CSVETAWGGGRYGYTF
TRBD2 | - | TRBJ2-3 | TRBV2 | TGTGCCAGCAGAGCGACTAGCGGGGGGGCAGATACGCAGTATTTT | CASRATSGGADTQYF
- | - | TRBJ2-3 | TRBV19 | TGTGCCAGTAGTATAGCCTTCACAGATACGCAGTATTTT | CASSIAFTDTQYF
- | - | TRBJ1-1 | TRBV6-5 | TGTGCCAGCAGAATGGACAGAGACACTGAAGCTTTCTTT | CASRMDRDTEAFF
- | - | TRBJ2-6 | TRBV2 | TGTGCCAGCAGTGTCTCTCCTCTCGGTCGGGGGTTCTCTGGGGCCAACGTCCTGACTTTC | CASSVSPLGRGFSGANVLTF
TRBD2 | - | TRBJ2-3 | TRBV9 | TGTGCCAGCAGCGGAAGACTAGCGGGAGTGACTAGCACAGATACGCAGTATTTT | CASSGRLAGVTSTDTQYF
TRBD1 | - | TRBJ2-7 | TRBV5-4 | TGTGCCAGCAGCCCCGGGACAGGGGACTACGAGCAGTACTTC | CASSPGTGDYEQYF
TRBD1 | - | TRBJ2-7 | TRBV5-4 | TGTGCCAGCAAACCGGGACAGGGGGCTGTGTACGAGCAGTACTTC | CASKPGQGAVYEQYF
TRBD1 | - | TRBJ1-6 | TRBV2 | TGTGCCAGCAGGGGAGTGACAGGGGGCCGTTCACCCCTCCACTTT | CASRGVTGGRSPLHF
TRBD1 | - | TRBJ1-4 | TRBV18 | TGTGCCAGCACACTGGGACAGCTTAATGAAAAACTGTTTTTT | CASTLGQLNEKLFF
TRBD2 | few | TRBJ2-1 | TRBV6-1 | TGTGCCAGCAGTGAACGAGGAATAGCGGGGGGGGGTGAGCAGTTCTTC | CASSERGIAGGGEQFF
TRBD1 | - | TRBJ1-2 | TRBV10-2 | TGCGCCAGCAGTGAGTTTGACAGGGTAGACTATGGCTACACCTTC | CASSEFDRVDYGYTF
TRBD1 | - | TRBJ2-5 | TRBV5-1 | TGCGCCAGCAGCTTGACCGGGACAGGAGCAAAGACCCAGTACTTC | CASSLTGTGAKTQYF
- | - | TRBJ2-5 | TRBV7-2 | TGTGCCAGCAGCCTGTCTTCGGAGACCCAGTACTTC | CASSLSSETQYF
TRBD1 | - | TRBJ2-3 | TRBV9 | TGTGCCAGCAGCGTCGGACAGGCCACAGATACGCAGTATTTT | CASSVGQATDTQYF
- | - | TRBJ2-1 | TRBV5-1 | TGCGCCAGCAGCTTTGGTTTACGGGGGGCTCCTGGAGGCAATGAGCAGTTCTTC | CASSFGLRGAPGGNEQFF
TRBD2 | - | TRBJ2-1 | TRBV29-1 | TGCAGCGCCCAACTACTAGCGGGGACCAACAATGAGCAGTTCTTC | CSAQLLAGTNNEQFF
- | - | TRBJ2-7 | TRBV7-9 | TGTGCCAGCAGTAGTGTAACCTACGAGCAGTACTTC | CASSSVTYEQYF
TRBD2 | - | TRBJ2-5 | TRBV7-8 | TGTGCCAGCAGCTTACGACTAGCGGGAGCGCGGGAGACCCAGTACTTC | CASSLRLAGARETQYF
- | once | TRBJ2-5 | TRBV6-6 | TGTGCCAGCACAACCTTCGGGAGCCAAGAGACCCAGTACTTC | CASTTFGSQETQYF
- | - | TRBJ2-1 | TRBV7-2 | TGTGCCAGCAGCTTATCGGGTAGCGGTTACAATGAGCAGTTCTTC | CASSLSGSGYNEQFF
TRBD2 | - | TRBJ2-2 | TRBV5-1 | TGCGCCAGCAGCTCGGCCCTAGCGGGGGAAACCGGGGAGCTGTTTTTT | CASSSALAGETGELFF
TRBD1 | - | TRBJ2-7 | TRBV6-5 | TGTGCCAGCAGGCAAAGGGACAGAGCCTACGAGCAGTACTTC | CASRQRDRAYEQYF
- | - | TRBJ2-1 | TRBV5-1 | TGCGCCAGCAGCTTGGGGGGGCCCTACAATGAGCAGTTCTTC | CASSLGGPYNEQFF
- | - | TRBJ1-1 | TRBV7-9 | TGTGCCAGCAGCTTAGCGCTTGGGGGCTGGGGGAACACTGAAGCTTTCTTT | CASSLALGGWGNTEAFF
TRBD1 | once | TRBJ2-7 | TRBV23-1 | TGCGCCAGCTCCAGAGGACAGGGTGGGGGCCAGCTTTACTTC | CASSRGQGGGQLYF
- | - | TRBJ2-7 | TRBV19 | TGTGCCAGTAGCCGGTCAGGGGAGTCCTACGAGCAGTACTTC | CASSRSGESYEQYF
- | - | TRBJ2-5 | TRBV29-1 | TGCAGCGTATCCCGTCCGAGGGAGACCCAGTACTTC | CSVSRPRETQYF
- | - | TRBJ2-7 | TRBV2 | TGTGCCAGCAGTGAAACGGCTAGCAATTACGAGCAGTACTTC | CASSETASNYEQYF
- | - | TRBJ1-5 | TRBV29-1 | TGCAGCGTTGTTCCAGATAGCAATCAGCCCCAGCATTTT | CSVVPDSNQPQHF
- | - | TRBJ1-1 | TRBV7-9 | TGTGCCAGCAGCTCACTCGACAGGATGAACACTGAAGCTTTCTTT | CASSSLDRMNTEAFF
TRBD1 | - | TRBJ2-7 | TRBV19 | TGTGCCAGTAGTATAGAACAGGGGGCGACCTACGAGCAGTACTTC | CASSIEQGATYEQYF